Given below is one TCR beta chain in context. What it binds is unknown. The source of the sample is a study of T cells after yellow fever vaccination. Study-wide context: SMART-Seq v4 Ultra Low Input handled preparation of low-cell-number fractions. Whole-study results and caveats: Researchers cautioned that FACS-sorted repertoires could harbor abundant clonotypes contaminating from the bulk population. Post-booster repertoires contained most primary-vaccination clones again (almost 97% CD4, around 88% CD8).

CDR3 size: 15 residues. CDR1 and CDR2 from the germline V gene are LGHNA and YNFKEQ. Trimming stripped 3 bases from V and 2 bases from J, with 13 bases between. A single record per CDR3 protein comes from TCRdb applying MiXCR to the 5' RACE reads. The table has 300,000 or so distinct CDR3 sequences, approximately 13% seen once. This material consisted of CD4+ T cells sorted from PBMCs, taken 45 days after the yellow fever booster vaccination. The TCR originated in a man between 25 and 39 years old who received the YFV17D yellow fever vaccine. The V gene is TRBV4-2, the J gene TRBJ2-5, with D possibly matching TRBD2 (6 bases). The DNA for the CDR3 is TGTGCCAGCAGCCAGTCGACTAGTTCGCAAGAGACCCAGTACTTC. Its protein is CASSQSTSSQETQYF.